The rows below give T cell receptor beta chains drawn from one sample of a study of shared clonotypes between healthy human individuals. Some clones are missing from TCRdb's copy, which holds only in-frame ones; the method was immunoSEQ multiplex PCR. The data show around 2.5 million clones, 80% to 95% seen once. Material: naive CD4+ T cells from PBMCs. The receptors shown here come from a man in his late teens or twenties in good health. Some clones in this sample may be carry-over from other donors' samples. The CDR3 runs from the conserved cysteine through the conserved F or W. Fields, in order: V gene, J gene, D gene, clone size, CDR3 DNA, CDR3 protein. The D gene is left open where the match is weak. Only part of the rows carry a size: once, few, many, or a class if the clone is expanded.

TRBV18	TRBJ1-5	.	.	TGTGCCAGCTCACCTTCTGCCAATAGCAATCAGCCCCAGCATTTT	CASSPSANSNQPQHF
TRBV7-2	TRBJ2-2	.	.	TGTGCCACGACAAGGGACATCACCGGTGGGGAGCTGTTTTTT	CATTRDITGGELFF
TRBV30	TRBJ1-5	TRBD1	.	TGTGCCTGGAGTAAAGACAGGGGAGGGCAGCCCCAGCATTTT	CAWSKDRGGQPQHF
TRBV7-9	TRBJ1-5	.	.	TGTGCCAGCAGCTTAGTGGCAGAGGATCAGCCCCAGCATTTT	CASSLVAEDQPQHF
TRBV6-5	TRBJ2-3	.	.	TGTGCCAGCAAAAGGTCTAAAGAGACAGATACGCAGTATTTT	CASKRSKETDTQYF
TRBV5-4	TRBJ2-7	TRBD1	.	TGTGCCAGCAGCCCCTCGACAGGGGGCTTCTACGAGCAGTACTTC	CASSPSTGGFYEQYF
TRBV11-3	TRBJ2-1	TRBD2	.	TGTGCCAGCAGCTTTCGATCTAGCGGGGGGAGGGATGAGCAGTTCTTC	CASSFRSSGGRDEQFF
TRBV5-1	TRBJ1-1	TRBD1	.	TGCGCCAGCAGCTTGGTGGAGGGTGAGGGGGCGAACACTGAAGCTTTCTTT	CASSLVEGEGANTEAFF
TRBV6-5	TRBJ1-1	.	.	TGTGCCAGCAGTTATCCGGGGGGGGCCACGGGGACTGAAGCTTTCTTT	CASSYPGGATGTEAFF
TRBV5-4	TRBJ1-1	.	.	TGTGCCAGCAGCGGAGGACAGATATACACTGAAGCTTTCTTT	CASSGGQIYTEAFF
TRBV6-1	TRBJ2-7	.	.	TGTGCCAGCAGTTCACAACAAGGGCAGTACTTC	CASSSQQGQYF
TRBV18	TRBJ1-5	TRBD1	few	TGTGCCAGCTCACCCGGCAAGGGGGCTGGCCAGCCCCAGCATTTT	CASSPGKGAGQPQHF
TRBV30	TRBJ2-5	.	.	TGTGCCTGGAGTGTAGGACTAAAGACCCAGTACTTC	CAWSVGLKTQYF
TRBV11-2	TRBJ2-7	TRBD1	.	TGTGCCAGCAACCTACCCGGGACAGGGTACCCCGTTCGGTACTTC	CASNLPGTGYPVRYF
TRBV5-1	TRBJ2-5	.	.	TGCGCCAGCAGCTTCGGGGACACGGCTGGTGGGGAAGAGACCCAGTACTTC	CASSFGDTAGGEETQYF
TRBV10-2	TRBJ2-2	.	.	TGCGCCAGCAGTGTTATGGGGGCCGGGGAGCTGTTTTTT	CASSVMGAGELFF
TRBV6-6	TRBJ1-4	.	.	TGTGCCAGCAGTTATAACAGCAGAAATGAAAAACTGTTTTTT	CASSYNSRNEKLFF
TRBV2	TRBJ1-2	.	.	TGTGCCAGCAGTCGACAGTCCTCCAACTATGGCTACACCTTC	CASSRQSSNYGYTF
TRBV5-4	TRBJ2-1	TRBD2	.	TGTGCCAGCAGGGGGGGGACGGCTCGGACCCTTAACAATGAGCAGTTCTTC	CASRGGTARTLNNEQFF
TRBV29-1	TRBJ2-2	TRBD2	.	TGCAGCGCCTCGAGGCGGCTAGCGGGAGGATCCACCGGGGAGCTGTTTTTT	CSASRRLAGGSTGELFF
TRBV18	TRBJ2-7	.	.	TGTGCCAGCTCACTCTCACAGGGACCCCTTGCCGAGCAGTACTTC	CASSLSQGPLAEQYF
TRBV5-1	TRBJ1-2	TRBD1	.	TGCGCCAGCAGCCCGAAGGGGACAGGGATTTACCGGGATGGCTACACCTTC	CASSPKGTGIYRDGYTF
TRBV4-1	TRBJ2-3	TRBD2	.	TGCGCCAGCCGCGGGACTAGAGAACCGGCGCAGTATTTT	CASRGTREPAQYF
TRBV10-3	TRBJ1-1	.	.	TGTGCCATCAGTGAGTCGCCACATTTAATTGAAGCTTTCTTT	CAISESPHLIEAFF
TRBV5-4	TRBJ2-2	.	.	TGTGCCAGCAGCTTTGGGAACACCGGGGAGCTGTTTTTT	CASSFGNTGELFF
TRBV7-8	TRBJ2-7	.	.	TGTGCCAGCAGCTTATTCCAGGGCTCCTACGAGCAGTACTTC	CASSLFQGSYEQYF
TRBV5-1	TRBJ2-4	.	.	TGCGCCAGCAGCTTGGGGTTCGGGGGATCTTTAGCCAAAAACATTCAGTACTTC	CASSLGFGGSLAKNIQYF
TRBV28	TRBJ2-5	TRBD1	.	TGTGCCAGCGGTCCTACAGGGGTCCAAGAGACCCAGTACTTC	CASGPTGVQETQYF
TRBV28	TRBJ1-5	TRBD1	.	TGTGCCAGCAGACCCACACAGGGGACCTTACTCTTTTTGCCCCAGCATTTT	CASRPTQGTLLFLPQHF
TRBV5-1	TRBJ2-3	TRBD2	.	TGCGCCAGCAGCTTGTTCCTAGCGGGACCCACAGATACGCAGTATTTT	CASSLFLAGPTDTQYF
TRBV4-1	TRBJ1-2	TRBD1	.	TGCGCCAGCAGCCGATCGTCCGGGACAGGGGACTATGGCTACACCTTC	CASSRSSGTGDYGYTF
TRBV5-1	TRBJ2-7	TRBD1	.	TGCGCCAGCAGCTACGGACAGGGCCGGATTGCCTACGAGCAGTACTTC	CASSYGQGRIAYEQYF
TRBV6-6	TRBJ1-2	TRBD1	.	TGTGCCAGCAGTCCCCGTACAGGGGGCGTAACCGGCTACACCTTC	CASSPRTGGVTGYTF
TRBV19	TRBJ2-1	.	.	TGTGCCAGTAGTATGTCGGGCAGGGGAAATTACAATGAGCAGTTCTTC	CASSMSGRGNYNEQFF
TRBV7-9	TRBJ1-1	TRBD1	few	TGTGCCAGCCTGGGGACAGGGAGCACTGAAGCTTTCTTT	CASLGTGSTEAFF
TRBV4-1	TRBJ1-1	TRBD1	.	TGCGCCAGCAGCCAGGCAGGACAGGGGGCCACTGAAGCTTTCTTT	CASSQAGQGATEAFF
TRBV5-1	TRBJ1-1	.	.	TGCGCCAGCAGCCCCTATGGGACGGAAAACACTGAAGCTTTCTTT	CASSPYGTENTEAFF
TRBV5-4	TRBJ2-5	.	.	TGTGCCAGCAGCCCTAAACAGGGCCAACAAGAGACCCAGTACTTC	CASSPKQGQQETQYF
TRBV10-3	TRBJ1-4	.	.	TGTGCCATCTCGAACGACCCGGCAACTAATGAAAAACTGTTTTTT	CAISNDPATNEKLFF
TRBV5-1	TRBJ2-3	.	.	TGCGCCAGCGAGGGGCTAGGCACAGATACGCAGTATTTT	CASEGLGTDTQYF
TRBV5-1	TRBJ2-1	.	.	TGCGCCAGCAGCTGGGGGGACAGCGGCACCTACAATGAGCAGTTCTTC	CASSWGDSGTYNEQFF
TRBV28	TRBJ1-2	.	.	TGTGCCAGCAGGCCGGGGGGGAGTACGCTGGGGTATGGCTACACCTTC	CASRPGGSTLGYGYTF
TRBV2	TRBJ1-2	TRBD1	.	TGTGCCAGCAGCCCTGGGACAGGGAATGGCTACACCTTC	CASSPGTGNGYTF
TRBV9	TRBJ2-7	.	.	TGTGCCAGCAGCCCCGATATGGGCTTGTTCTACGAGCAGTACTTC	CASSPDMGLFYEQYF
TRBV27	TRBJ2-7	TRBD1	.	TGTGCCAGCAGGGGACAGATCCACTACGAGCAGTACTTC	CASRGQIHYEQYF
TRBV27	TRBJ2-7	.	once	TGTGCCAGCAGTCTCGGACAGCCGCCCTACGAGCAGTACTTC	CASSLGQPPYEQYF
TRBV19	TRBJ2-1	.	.	TGTGCCAGTAGTGCCAGGGTGTCCTACAATGAGCAGTTCTTC	CASSARVSYNEQFF
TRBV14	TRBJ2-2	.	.	TGTGCCAGCAGCCAACACCCGAACACCGGGGAGCTGTTTTTT	CASSQHPNTGELFF
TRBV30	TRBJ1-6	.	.	TGTGCCTGGAGTGACTACAAGTATGGGTTGGAAAATTCACCCCTCCACTTT	CAWSDYKYGLENSPLHF
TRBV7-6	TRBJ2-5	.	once	TGTGCCAGCAGTACAGAACAAGAGACCCAGTACTTC	CASSTEQETQYF